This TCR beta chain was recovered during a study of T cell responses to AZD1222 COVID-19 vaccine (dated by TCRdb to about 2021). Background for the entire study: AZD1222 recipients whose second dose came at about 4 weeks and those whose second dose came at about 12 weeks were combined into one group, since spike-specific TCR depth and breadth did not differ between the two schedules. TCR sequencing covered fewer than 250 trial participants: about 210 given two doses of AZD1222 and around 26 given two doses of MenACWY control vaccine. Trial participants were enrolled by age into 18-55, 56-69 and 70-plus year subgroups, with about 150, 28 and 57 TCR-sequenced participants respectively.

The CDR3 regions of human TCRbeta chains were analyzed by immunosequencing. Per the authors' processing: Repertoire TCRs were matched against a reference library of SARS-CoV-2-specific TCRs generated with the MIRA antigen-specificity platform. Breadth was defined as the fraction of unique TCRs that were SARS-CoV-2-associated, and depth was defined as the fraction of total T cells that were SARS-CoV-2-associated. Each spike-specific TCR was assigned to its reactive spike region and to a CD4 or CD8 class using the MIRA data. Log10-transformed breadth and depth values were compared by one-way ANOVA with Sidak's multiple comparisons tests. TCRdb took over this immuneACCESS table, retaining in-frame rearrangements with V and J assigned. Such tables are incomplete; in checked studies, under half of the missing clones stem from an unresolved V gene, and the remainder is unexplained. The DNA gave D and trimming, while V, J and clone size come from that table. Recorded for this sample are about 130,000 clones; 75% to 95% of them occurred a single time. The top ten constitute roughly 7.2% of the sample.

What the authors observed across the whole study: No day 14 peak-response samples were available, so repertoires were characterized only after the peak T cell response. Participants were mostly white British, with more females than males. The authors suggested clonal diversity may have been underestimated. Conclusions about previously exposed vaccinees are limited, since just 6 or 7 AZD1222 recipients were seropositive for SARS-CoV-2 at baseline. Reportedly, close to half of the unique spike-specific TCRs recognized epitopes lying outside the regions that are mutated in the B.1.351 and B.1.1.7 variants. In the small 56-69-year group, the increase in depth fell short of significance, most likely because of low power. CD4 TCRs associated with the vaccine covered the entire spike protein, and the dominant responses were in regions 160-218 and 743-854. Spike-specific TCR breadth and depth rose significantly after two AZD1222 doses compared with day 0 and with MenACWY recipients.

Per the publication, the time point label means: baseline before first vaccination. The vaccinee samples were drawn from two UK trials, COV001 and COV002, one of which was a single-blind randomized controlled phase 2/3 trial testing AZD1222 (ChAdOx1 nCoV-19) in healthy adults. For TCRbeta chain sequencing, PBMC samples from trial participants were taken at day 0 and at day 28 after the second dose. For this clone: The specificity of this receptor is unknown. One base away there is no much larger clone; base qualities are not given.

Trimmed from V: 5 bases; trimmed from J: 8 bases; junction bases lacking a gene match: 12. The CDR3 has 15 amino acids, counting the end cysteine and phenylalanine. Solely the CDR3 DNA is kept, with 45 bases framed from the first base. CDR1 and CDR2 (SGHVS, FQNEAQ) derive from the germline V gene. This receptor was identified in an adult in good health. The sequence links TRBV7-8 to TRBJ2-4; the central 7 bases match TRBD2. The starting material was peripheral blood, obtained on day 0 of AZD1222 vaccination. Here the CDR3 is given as CASSIRTGGGDIQYF. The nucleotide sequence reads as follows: TGTGCCAGCAGCATACGGACGGGCGGGGGAGACATTCAGTACTTC.